This TCR beta chain originates from a study of a mutant IDH1 vaccine in newly diagnosed glioma. About the study: Radiotherapy alone preceded vaccination by 4-6 weeks; alternatively, vaccination started with temozolomide cycles.

The CDR3 loop spans 14 amino acids. Germline lookup yields CDR1 SGDLS and CDR2 YYNGEE. The junction had 8 bases not matched to a gene; V was cut back by 4 bases and J by 4 bases. Sequencing used immunoSEQ multiplex PCR; TCRdb keeps in-frame clones, though not all of them. In the table there are about 42,000 clones, about 80% of which are singletons. Remarks on this clone: Its antigen is not known.

Time point in this sample: week 35, safety follow-up. The content of each vaccine dose was 300 ug of mutant IDH1 20-mer peptide, and topical imiquimod accompanied it. The chain uses TRBV9 and TRBJ2-7; 7 bases agree with TRBD1. The sample consisted of PBMCs, taken from a glioma patient whose treatment included an IDH1 peptide vaccine. The sequence derives from a woman in her fifties or sixties with glioma. The CDR3 DNA sequence: TGTGCCAGCAGCCCCCGACAGGGAATTTACGAGCAGTACTTC. It specifies CASSPRQGIYEQYF.